Shown below are 30 T cell receptor beta chains from a single sample sequenced in a study of regulatory T cells in long-lasting Graves disease. Time point specified: persistent/refractory GD, antithyroid drugs over 5 years with positive TRAb. There was RNA extracted from PBMCs, and the TCR library was made from it. Sequencing libraries for TCR beta were prepared with iRepertoire HTBI primers and Arm-PCR of CDR3 regions. MiXCR, run by TCRdb on the multiplex PCR reads, gives a single entry per CDR3 protein. Here the sample spans roughly 450,000 distinct CDR3 sequences, around a quarter being singletons. The sample in question was peripheral blood mononuclear cells (PBMCs), obtained when the disease was refractory, from a patient treated with antithyroid drugs. The receptors originated from a female donor with Graves disease.

This clonotype was observed many times. The chain recombines TRBV13 with TRBJ2-5, with a weak D call TRBD2 (5 bases). CDR1 is PRHDT and CDR2 is FYEKMQ in the germline V gene (reference sequence). With 0 bases removed from V and 5 bases from J, the gap between germline ends came to 19 bases. This CDR3 comprises 17 residues. Here the CDR3 reads CASSLGLLVPSRETQYF. The CDR3, as DNA: TGTGCCAGCAGCTTAGGCCTACTAGTTCCTAGCAGGGAGACCCAGTACTTC.

V gene TRBV30 combines with J gene TRBJ2-7, with D possibly matching TRBD1 (5 bases). Per germline, CDR1 GTSNPN and CDR2 SVGIG (reference sequence). The V gene lost 0 bases and the J gene lost 3 bases, with 15 bases spanning the gap. The CDR3 extends over 15 amino acids. Here the CDR3 reads CAWSVGWGNDYEQYF. CDR3 in DNA: TGTGCCTGGAGTGTTGGGTGGGGCAACGACTACGAGCAGTACTTC.

The rearrangement uses TRBV6-1 and TRBJ1-6, with no clear D. The length of the CDR3 is 15 residues. V was clipped by 0 bases and J by 4 bases, with 7 bases between them. CDR1 is MNHNS and CDR2 is SASEGT in the germline V gene. In DNA form, the CDR3 reads TGTGCCAGCAGTGAAGCTCGGGGATATAATTCACCCCTCCACTTT. It codes for CASSEARGYNSPLHF.

This clonotype was picked up one time. Germline and junction disagree at one end, which may indicate a read error. The rearrangement links TRBV25-1 to TRBJ2-4, with 9 nucleotides matching TRBD1. CDR3 length equals 17 residues. CDR1 is MGHDK, CDR2 SYGVNS, per germline. CDR3 in amino acids: CASCEMRGQGAKNIQYF. In DNA, the CDR3 is TGTGCCAGCTGTGAAATGCGGGGACAGGGAGCCAAAAACATTCAGTACTTC.

This clonotype appeared a few times. This CDR3 is CASSQDREVYGYTF. The CDR3 nucleotides read TGTGCCAGCAGCCAAGACAGGGAGGTCTATGGCTACACCTTC. The chain has TRBV14 and TRBJ1-2, with D possibly matching TRBD1 (5 bases). This CDR3 has 14 residues. V lost 0 bases and J 4 bases, leaving 9 bases between the germline ends. The germline gives CDR1 SGHDN, CDR2 FVKESK.

This clonotype was counted ten times or more. The V gene is TRBV2, the J gene TRBJ1-1; tentatively, D is TRBD1 (5 bases). Germline-derived CDR1 and CDR2 are SNHLY and FYNNEI. The CDR3 spans 14 residues. Trimming removed 2 bases from V and 5 bases from J, with 12 bases in between. CDR3: CASSEQRGRTEAFF. The CDR3 nucleotides are TGTGCCAGCAGTGAACAGAGGGGTAGGACTGAAGCTTTCTTT.

The sample holds many counts of this clonotype. The chain combines TRBV2 with TRBJ1-4; D ambiguous. Trimming took 7 bases from V and 5 from J, leaving 11 bases between them. The germline V gene encodes CDR1 SNHLY and CDR2 FYNNEI. The CDR3 is 13 residues long. CDR3: CASNLGSNEKLFF. DNA of the CDR3: TGTGCCAGCAACTTAGGGTCGAATGAAAAACTGTTTTTT.

The V gene is TRBV5-1, the J gene TRBJ2-7; D not resolved. The CDR3 is made up of 16 amino acids. Germline V gene sequence: CDR1 SGHRS, CDR2 YFSETQ. V was pared by 6 bases and J by 0 bases, with 19 bases between. CDR3 protein: CASTPAPLGPSYEQYF. CDR3 DNA: TGCGCCAGCACTCCTGCCCCTCTAGGACCCTCCTACGAGCAGTACTTC.

There are many counts of this clonotype. The V gene is TRBV12-3 or TRBV12-4, the J gene TRBJ2-2; 9 nucleotides match TRBD2. Trimming at V came to 3 bases and at J to 4 bases, leaving 12 bases not matched to a gene. The CDR3 covers 18 residues. This chain's CDR3 is CASSFPRLSGSFTGELFF. The DNA for the CDR3 is TGTGCCAGCAGTTTTCCCAGACTTAGCGGGAGCTTCACCGGGGAGCTGTTTTTT.

There are many counts of this clonotype. The rearrangement uses TRBV5-1 and TRBJ1-4; TRBD1 is a possible D gene (5 bases). Germline V gives CDR1 SGHRS, CDR2 YFSETQ. The CDR3 is made up of 15 amino acids. Trimming stripped 5 bases from V and 3 bases from J, with 14 bases between. The CDR3 here is CASSRAGTANEKLFF. The CDR3, as DNA: TGCGCCAGCAGTCGGGCCGGGACGGCTAATGAAAAACTGTTTTTT. Based on the CDR3 plus reference TRBV5-1 and TRBJ1-4, the full variable domain is KAGVTQTPRYLIKTRGQQVTLSCSPISGHRSVSWYQQTPGQGLQFLFEYFSETQRNKGNFPGRFSGRQFSNSRSEMNVSTLELGDSALYLCASSRAGTANEKLFFGSGTQLSVL.

This sequence joins TRBV5-4 and TRBJ1-2, with D maybe TRBD1 (5 bases). Trimming stripped 1 base from V and 3 bases from J, with 13 bases between. CDR1 and CDR2 from the germline V gene are SGHNT and YYREEE (reference sequence). The CDR3 is 15 residues long. CDR3 nucleotides: TGTGCCAGCAGCTTGTCAGGGTATTTAGACTATGGCTACACCTTC. It translates to CASSLSGYLDYGYTF.

The rearrangement links TRBV7-9 to TRBJ1-1; D gene ambiguous. The V gene's germline CDR1 is SEHNR and CDR2 FQNEAQ (reference sequence). The CDR3 has 13 amino acids. The V and J ends lost 3 bases and 6 bases respectively, with 11 bases between them. Here the CDR3 reads CASSFARSPEAFF. CDR3 coding DNA: TGTGCCAGCAGCTTTGCAAGATCCCCTGAAGCTTTCTTT.

The chain links TRBV5-1 to TRBJ1-1; 7 bases match TRBD1. V shed 4 bases, J shed 4 bases, and the junction held 10 bases outside the gene matches. Germline assignment: CDR1 SGHRS and CDR2 YFSETQ. The CDR3 sequence is 15 residues long. The CDR3 is CASSKTRQGVTEAFF. CDR3 bases: TGCGCCAGCAGCAAAACCCGACAGGGTGTCACTGAAGCTTTCTTT.

This clonotype was detected a few times. This chain joins TRBV4-1 and TRBJ1-1; 7 nucleotides line up with TRBD1. The CDR3 has 15 residues. V lost 3 bases to trimming and J lost 5 bases; unmatched junction nucleotides: 9. The germline V gene has CDR1 MGHRA and CDR2 YSYEKL. The CDR3 region has the DNA TGCGCCAGCAGCCACACACAGGGGAGGTGGACTGAAGCTTTCTTT. Protein product: CASSHTQGRWTEAFF.

The gene calls are TRBV4-3 and TRBJ1-1; 9 nucleotides agree with TRBD1. Unmatched junction bases numbered 5, after V lost 4 bases and J lost 5 bases. The CDR3 totals 14 residues. The germline CDR1 and CDR2 sequences are LGHNA and YSLEER. The CDR3 here is CASSLDRGKTEAFF. As DNA, the CDR3 is TGCGCCAGCAGCCTGGACAGGGGTAAAACTGAAGCTTTCTTT.

This clonotype has just a few counts. The rearrangement links TRBV29-1 to TRBJ2-5; D may be TRBD1 (5 bases). CDR3 size: 13 residues. Germline lookup yields CDR1 SQVTM and CDR2 ANQGSEA. V lost 6 bases, J lost 2 bases, and 13 bases lay in between. CDR3: CSVADRIQETQYF. The CDR3 nucleotides read TGCAGCGTGGCAGACAGAATACAAGAGACCCAGTACTTC.

CDR3 in DNA: TGTGCCAGCAGCCTTGGACAGGAGGCAGGTGGCTACACCTTC. This translates into CASSLGQEAGGYTF. V gene TRBV7-8 combines with J gene TRBJ1-2; 7 bases match TRBD1. Germline V gene lookup returns CDR1 SGHVS and CDR2 FQNEAQ. The V gene end was trimmed by 5 bases and the J gene end by 7 bases; junction bases not matched to a gene: 10. There are 14 residues in the CDR3.

This clonotype was detected many times. This chain uses TRBV11-2 with TRBJ2-5; TRBD2 matches at 9 bases. This CDR3 has 16 amino acids. The germline V gene encodes CDR1 SGHAT and CDR2 FQNNGV. Germline trimming cut 0 bases from V and 4 bases from J; bases unmatched to any gene: 6. This CDR3 reads CASSLESSGKGETQYF. The CDR3 bases are TGTGCCAGCAGCTTAGAGTCTAGCGGGAAGGGAGAGACCCAGTACTTC.

The chain uses TRBV7-2 and TRBJ2-3; TRBD2 matches 7 bases. This CDR3 comprises 17 residues. Germline-derived CDR1 and CDR2 are SGHTA and FQGNSA. The junction had 8 bases not matched to a gene; V was cut back by 1 base and J by 1 base. CDR3 loop: CASSLDRASGGTDTQYF. The CDR3 DNA reads as TGTGCCAGCAGCTTAGATAGGGCTAGCGGAGGCACAGATACGCAGTATTTT.

The chain is built from TRBV11-2 and TRBJ2-6; the D gene is possibly TRBD1 (6 bases). CDR1 and CDR2 (germline): SGHAT, FQNNGV. This CDR3 spans 21 amino acids. The V end was cut by 2 bases, the J end by 3 bases, with 26 bases between. CDR3 residues: CASSLLRGRDGRRVGANVLTF. The CDR3 region has the DNA TGTGCCAGCAGCTTACTCAGGGGTCGCGACGGGCGCCGTGTTGGGGCCAACGTCCTGACTTTC.

This clonotype has at least ten counts. V usage is TRBV27 and J usage is TRBJ1-2, with TRBD1 matching over 7 bases. CDR1 MNHEY and CDR2 SMNVEV come from the germline V gene (reference sequence). J was trimmed by 8 bases and V by 10 bases; bases with no gene match: 13. The CDR3 extends over 13 amino acids. The CDR3 nucleotides read TGTGCCACCAGGGGGGGCTCTCTGGACGGCTACACCTTC. Its translation: CATRGGSLDGYTF.

This clonotype was recorded at least ten times. The chain joins TRBV7-9 to TRBJ1-1; possibly TRBD1 for D (5 bases). Per germline, CDR1 SEHNR and CDR2 FQNEAQ (reference sequence). The CDR3 covers 14 residues. V lost 2 bases and J 1 base, leaving 8 bases between the germline ends. CDR3 sequence: CASSLTGQNTEAFF. CDR3 coding DNA: TGTGCCAGCAGCTTAACAGGACAGAACACTGAAGCTTTCTTT.

The chain couples TRBV15 to TRBJ2-1; the match to TRBD2 covers 10 bases. The V gene's germline CDR1 is LNHNV and CDR2 YYDKDF (reference sequence). The CDR3 is 17 amino acids. The V segment lost 0 bases and the J segment 8 bases; nucleotides outside the gene matches: 10. The CDR3 reads CATSRDPLAGETYEQFF. The CDR3, as DNA: TGTGCCACCAGCAGAGATCCCCTAGCGGGAGAGACCTATGAGCAGTTCTTC.

This clonotype was observed a handful of times. J is TRBJ1-5 and V is TRBV6-2 or TRBV6-3; 7 bases align to TRBD1. Trimming took 5 bases from V and 0 from J; bases not matched to a gene: 10. The CDR3 contains 17 residues. Germline CDR1 is MNHEY and CDR2 is SVGEGT. CDR3 sequence reads: CASSKGQPLDSNQPQHF. CDR3 nucleotides: TGTGCCAGCAGTAAGGGACAGCCGCTAGATAGCAATCAGCCCCAGCATTTT.

This clonotype was found many times. The rearrangement links TRBV6-1 to TRBJ2-7; 10 positions agree with TRBD2. The germline gives CDR1 MNHNS, CDR2 SASEGT. The CDR3 is made up of 14 amino acids. After removal of 7 bases from V and 2 bases from J, the junction contained 5 bases not matched to a gene. The CDR3 bases are TGTGCCAGCACCCAAACTAGCGGGGCCTACGAGCAGTACTTC. Protein product: CASTQTSGAYEQYF.

The DNA for the CDR3 is TGTGCCAGCAGTTCCCCCGGGATAGTGTCGACGGGAGGGCCCTACGAGCAGTACTTC. It codes for CASSSPGIVSTGGPYEQYF. The chain links TRBV28 to TRBJ2-7; 8 bases align to TRBD2. Trimming at V came to 4 bases and at J to 2 bases, leaving 19 bases not matched to a gene. The CDR3 spans 19 residues. The germline V gene encodes CDR1 MDHEN and CDR2 SYDVKM.

This clonotype was recorded a few times. V is TRBV12-3 or TRBV12-4 and J is TRBJ2-1; TRBD2 matches at 13 bases. Germline trimming cut 4 bases from V and 6 bases from J; bases unmatched to any gene: 3. The CDR3 runs to 15 residues. DNA of the CDR3: TGTGCCAGCAGTTGGGGGACTAGCGGGATCAATGAGCAGTTCTTC. It yields the protein CASSWGTSGINEQFF.

This clonotype has a count of ten or more. The chain employs TRBV28 and TRBJ2-7; 10 positions agree with TRBD2. This CDR3 comprises 16 residues. After removal of 6 bases from V and 3 bases from J, the junction contained 11 bases not matched to a gene. CDR1 and CDR2 (germline): MDHEN, SYDVKM. CDR3 sequence reads: CASSTTSGKGGYEQYF. The CDR3 bases are TGTGCCAGCAGCACCACTAGCGGGAAGGGGGGCTACGAGCAGTACTTC.

The V call is TRBV20-1, the J call TRBJ2-7; the D is unclear. CDR3 length: 14 amino acids. CDR1 and CDR2 (germline): DFQATT, SNEGSKA (reference sequence). The V and J ends lost 6 bases and 2 bases respectively, with 17 bases between them. CDR3 DNA: TGCAGTGCAACCTCTACCCGGATGACCTACGAGCAGTACTTC. Translating it yields CSATSTRMTYEQYF.

The gene calls are TRBV10-3 and TRBJ2-7; 12 bases are a match to TRBD2. Unmatched junction bases numbered 9, after V lost 7 bases and J lost 5 bases. The CDR3 spans 15 residues. From germline, CDR1 is ENHRY and CDR2 SYGVKD. The CDR3 is CAIKNLAGGPDEQYF. The CDR3 nucleotides read TGTGCCATCAAGAACCTAGCGGGAGGGCCTGACGAGCAGTACTTC.